This TCR beta chain was documented in a study of Graves' ophthalmopathy and Graves' hyperthyroidism. Study-wide findings and caveats: The authors also found most expanded thyroid clonotypes above 0.001 frequency in blood. In separating ophthalmopathy from stable hyperthyroidism, a 13-signature model achieved 87.88% sensitivity and around 80% specificity.

The authors amplified TCR beta CDR3 regions, and they did so from RNA transcripts for repertoire sequencing. First-round RT-PCR with HTBI primers preceded a second-round multiplex PCR. In TCRdb, the multiplex PCR reads were re-called with MiXCR into one record per CDR3 protein. Here the sample spans about 370,000 distinct CDR3 sequences, about 18% being singletons. CDR1 and CDR2 (germline): DFQATT, SNEGSKA (reference sequence). The V segment lost 6 bases and the J segment 1 base; nucleotides outside the gene matches: 2. There are 13 residues in the CDR3. There are a few counts of this clonotype. What it binds is unknown.

This chain uses TRBV20-1 with TRBJ2-2; 7 nucleotides align to TRBD2. Source material: peripheral blood. The source of this sequence is an adult woman with stable Graves' hyperthyroidism. CDR3 coding DNA: TGCAGTGCGTCTAGCGGGAACACCGGGGAGCTGTTTTTT. Its translation: CSASSGNTGELFF.